Listed below are T cell receptor beta chains from one sample, sequenced in a study of blood T cells in healthy people across ages. TCRdb fed the 5' RACE reads into MiXCR, producing one record per CDR3 protein. The sample carries about 1.4 million distinct CDR3 sequences, 55% to 75% recorded once. Input material: blood. These receptors all stem from a man younger than 35 in good health. CDR3s leave out the opening cysteine and the closing phenylalanine or tryptophan. A D gene is named only where the DNA matches it firmly.

V gene: TRBV2; J gene: -; CDR3 length: 12; D gene: -; CDR3 protein: ASRGRIRVYEQY
V gene: TRBV6-1; J gene: TRBJ2-3; CDR3 length: 13; D gene: -; CDR3 protein: ASSEVDSSTDTQY
V gene: TRBV4-1; J gene: TRBJ1-1; CDR3 length: 14; D gene: -; CDR3 protein: ASSQESRWGGTEAF
V gene: TRBV18; J gene: TRBJ2-7; CDR3 length: 14; D gene: -; CDR3 protein: ASSPPESWGSYEQY
V gene: TRBV4-1; J gene: TRBJ2-3; CDR3 length: 10; D gene: -; CDR3 protein: ASSQVLEEQY
V gene: TRBV29-1; J gene: TRBJ2-7; CDR3 length: 10; D gene: -; CDR3 protein: SVEGAEGEQY
V gene: TRBV12-3/TRBV12-4; J gene: TRBJ1-5; CDR3 length: 13; D gene: TRBD1; CDR3 protein: ASRSKGAGNQPQH
V gene: TRBV29-1; J gene: TRBJ1-1; CDR3 length: 13; D gene: -; CDR3 protein: SPTIAGNGDTEAF
V gene: TRBV6-5; J gene: TRBJ2-4; CDR3 length: 16; D gene: -; CDR3 protein: ASSLNNLDTEFLTRQY
V gene: TRBV14; J gene: TRBJ1-2; CDR3 length: 11; D gene: -; CDR3 protein: ASSPVTVAGYT
V gene: TRBV12-5; J gene: TRBJ2-5; CDR3 length: 15; D gene: -; CDR3 protein: ASGFGDLGGGQETQY
V gene: TRBV25-1; J gene: TRBJ2-3; CDR3 length: 14; D gene: -; CDR3 protein: ASSPWGDRSLDTQY
V gene: TRBV20-1; J gene: TRBJ2-2; CDR3 length: 11; D gene: -; CDR3 protein: SARMEDTGELF
V gene: TRBV29-1; J gene: TRBJ2-1; CDR3 length: 12; D gene: -; CDR3 protein: SLVPGDPYNEQF
V gene: TRBV5-1; J gene: TRBJ2-4; CDR3 length: 12; D gene: TRBD1; CDR3 protein: ASSGGQTKNIQY
V gene: TRBV6-2/TRBV6-3; J gene: TRBJ2-2; CDR3 length: 10; D gene: -; CDR3 protein: ASTQNTGELF
V gene: TRBV2; J gene: TRBJ2-6; CDR3 length: 18; D gene: TRBD1; CDR3 protein: ASIMFPGQGFVEGANVLT
V gene: TRBV20-1; J gene: TRBJ2-6; CDR3 length: 15; D gene: TRBD2; CDR3 protein: SARATSGRSGANVLT
V gene: TRBV5-1; J gene: TRBJ1-3; CDR3 length: 14; D gene: -; CDR3 protein: ASSLEVVSSGNTIY
V gene: TRBV14; J gene: TRBJ2-7; CDR3 length: 14; D gene: -; CDR3 protein: ASSQDRTGSPYEQY
V gene: TRBV5-1; J gene: TRBJ2-5; CDR3 length: 13; D gene: -; CDR3 protein: ASSDTPGDQETQY
V gene: TRBV10-3; J gene: TRBJ2-1; CDR3 length: 9; D gene: -; CDR3 protein: AIRELNEQF
V gene: TRBV24-1; J gene: TRBJ2-2; CDR3 length: 11; D gene: -; CDR3 protein: ATSSHDTGELF
V gene: TRBV27; J gene: TRBJ1-2; CDR3 length: 10; D gene: -; CDR3 protein: ASSSHRDGYT
V gene: TRBV7-2; J gene: TRBJ2-7; CDR3 length: 12; D gene: -; CDR3 protein: ASSLGERIYEQY
V gene: TRBV7-9; J gene: TRBJ2-7; CDR3 length: 11; D gene: -; CDR3 protein: ASSAQTGYEQY
V gene: TRBV2; J gene: TRBJ2-2; CDR3 length: 14; D gene: TRBD2; CDR3 protein: ASSESAGDYDGELF
V gene: TRBV5-1; J gene: TRBJ2-2; CDR3 length: 9; D gene: -; CDR3 protein: ASSGREELF
V gene: TRBV24-1; J gene: TRBJ2-3; CDR3 length: 14; D gene: -; CDR3 protein: ATSPGTAQSTDTQY
V gene: TRBV7-9; J gene: TRBJ2-7; CDR3 length: 14; D gene: TRBD2; CDR3 protein: ASSLSLRLAGDEQY
V gene: TRBV25-1; J gene: TRBJ1-2; CDR3 length: 13; D gene: -; CDR3 protein: ASSPPVGLFDGYT
V gene: TRBV12-3/TRBV12-4; J gene: TRBJ2-7; CDR3 length: 11; D gene: -; CDR3 protein: ASRLGRAYEQY
V gene: TRBV25-1; J gene: TRBJ2-7; CDR3 length: 10; D gene: -; CDR3 protein: ASSHGFYEQY
V gene: TRBV12-3/TRBV12-4; J gene: TRBJ2-1; CDR3 length: 12; D gene: -; CDR3 protein: ASTPSASDNEQF
V gene: TRBV4-1; J gene: TRBJ1-4; CDR3 length: 13; D gene: TRBD1; CDR3 protein: ASSQGGDSREKLF
V gene: TRBV24-1; J gene: TRBJ2-5; CDR3 length: 13; D gene: TRBD1; CDR3 protein: ATSDSGQGYETKY
V gene: TRBV10-3; J gene: TRBJ2-5; CDR3 length: 11; D gene: -; CDR3 protein: AIMEDGQETQY
V gene: TRBV4-3; J gene: TRBJ2-7; CDR3 length: 11; D gene: -; CDR3 protein: ASSQGVPYEQY
V gene: TRBV5-1; J gene: TRBJ2-1; CDR3 length: 16; D gene: TRBD2; CDR3 protein: ASSLKLAGESSYNGQF
V gene: TRBV20-1; J gene: TRBJ1-1; CDR3 length: 12; D gene: TRBD1; CDR3 protein: SAIPAGGLPEAF
V gene: TRBV4-3; J gene: TRBJ2-3; CDR3 length: 14; D gene: -; CDR3 protein: ASSQDRADLTDTQY
V gene: TRBV7-9; J gene: TRBJ1-2; CDR3 length: 14; D gene: -; CDR3 protein: ASSLTGGGGSYGYT
V gene: TRBV11-1; J gene: TRBJ2-5; CDR3 length: 14; D gene: TRBD1; CDR3 protein: ASSLTPGTGQETQY
V gene: TRBV14; J gene: TRBJ2-7; CDR3 length: 14; D gene: -; CDR3 protein: ASSHQYTRQGYEQY
V gene: TRBV7-9; J gene: TRBJ2-7; CDR3 length: 14; D gene: TRBD2; CDR3 protein: ASSRPASGSSYEQY
V gene: TRBV20-1; J gene: TRBJ1-1; CDR3 length: 12; D gene: -; CDR3 protein: GARAGRWNTEAF
V gene: TRBV7-6; J gene: TRBJ2-3; CDR3 length: 13; D gene: -; CDR3 protein: ASSLGGLTPETQY
V gene: TRBV25-1; J gene: TRBJ1-5; CDR3 length: 11; D gene: -; CDR3 protein: ASSEAGYQPQH
V gene: TRBV2; J gene: TRBJ1-1; CDR3 length: 12; D gene: TRBD1; CDR3 protein: ASREQGERTEAF
V gene: TRBV20-1; J gene: TRBJ2-3; CDR3 length: 12; D gene: -; CDR3 protein: SGNSGAGTDTQY
V gene: TRBV4-1; J gene: TRBJ1-2; CDR3 length: 13; D gene: TRBD1; CDR3 protein: ASSQADREGYGYT
V gene: TRBV7-4; J gene: TRBJ1-1; CDR3 length: 13; D gene: -; CDR3 protein: ASSPNRGGNTEAF
V gene: TRBV28; J gene: -; CDR3 length: 12; D gene: -; CDR3 protein: ASSTPGFYYEQY
V gene: TRBV7-9; J gene: TRBJ2-3; CDR3 length: 10; D gene: -; CDR3 protein: ASSFQSYTQY
V gene: TRBV20-1; J gene: -; CDR3 length: 11; D gene: -; CDR3 protein: SAIPPGNDEQY
V gene: TRBV7-2; J gene: TRBJ2-4; CDR3 length: 12; D gene: -; CDR3 protein: ASSLHGGPNIQY
V gene: TRBV7-9; J gene: TRBJ2-3; CDR3 length: 14; D gene: -; CDR3 protein: ASSLALDRFTDTQY
V gene: TRBV4-3; J gene: TRBJ2-1; CDR3 length: 17; D gene: TRBD2; CDR3 protein: ASSQAGLSSGGAYNEQF
V gene: TRBV4-3; J gene: TRBJ1-2; CDR3 length: 14; D gene: TRBD1; CDR3 protein: ASSQTPGQGALGYT
V gene: TRBV5-1; J gene: TRBJ2-7; CDR3 length: 14; D gene: -; CDR3 protein: ASSLGEGARTYEQY